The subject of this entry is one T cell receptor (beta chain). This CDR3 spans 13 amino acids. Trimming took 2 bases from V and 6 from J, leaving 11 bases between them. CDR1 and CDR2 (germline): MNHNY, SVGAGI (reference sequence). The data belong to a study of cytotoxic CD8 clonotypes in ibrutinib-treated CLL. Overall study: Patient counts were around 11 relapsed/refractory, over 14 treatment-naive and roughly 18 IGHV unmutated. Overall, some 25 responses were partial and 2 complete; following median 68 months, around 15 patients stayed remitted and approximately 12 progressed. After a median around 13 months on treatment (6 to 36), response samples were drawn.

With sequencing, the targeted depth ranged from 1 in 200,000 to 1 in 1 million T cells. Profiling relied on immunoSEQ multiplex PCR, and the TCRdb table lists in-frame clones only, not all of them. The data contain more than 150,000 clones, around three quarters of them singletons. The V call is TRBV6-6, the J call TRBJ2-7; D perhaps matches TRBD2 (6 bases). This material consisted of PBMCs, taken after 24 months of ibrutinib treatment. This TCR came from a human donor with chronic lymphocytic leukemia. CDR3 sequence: CASSYLARPEQYF. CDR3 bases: TGTGCCAGCAGTTACCTAGCGAGACCCGAGCAGTACTTC.